This entry lists 13 T cell receptor beta chains sequenced from one sample in a study of CD8+ T cells in alopecia areata (dated by TCRdb to about 2018). Per the publication, the time point label means: baseline before oral tofacitinib. Library preparation employed the immunoSEQ multiplex PCR assay. To provide template for TCR sequencing, every sample had RNA extracted and reverse transcribed into cDNA. TCRdb obtained this table from immuneACCESS and retained in-frame rearrangements with V and J assigned. These tables miss some clones; where compared with another copy, unresolved V genes account for less than half of the shortfall, and the remainder is unexplained. The sample contains roughly 150,000 clones, roughly 62% of them found a single time. Roughly 6.5% of the sample is taken by the ten largest. Sequences were derived from CD4+ T cells sorted from blood, sampled at week 0. These receptors originate from a human donor with alopecia areata.

The chain uses TRBV29-1 and TRBJ1-2, with unresolved D. Germline lookup yields CDR1 SQVTM and CDR2 ANQGSEA. V gave up 6 bases and J gave up 5 bases, with 19 bases separating them. The CDR3 contains 14 residues. The CDR3 sequence: CSVTFLQRRYGYTF. The CDR3 coding sequence is TGCAGCGTCACCTTCCTTCAGCGGCGGTATGGCTACACCTTC. Complete variable domain (other parts from reference TRBV29-1 and TRBJ1-2): SAVISQKPSRDICQRGTSLTIQCQVDSQVTMMFWYRQQPGQSLTLIATANQGSEATYESGFVIDKFPISRPNLTFSTLTVSNMSPEDSSIYLCSVTFLQRRYGYTFGSGTRLTVV.

This clone has only a few counts. Distinct nucleotide sequences in the sample also encode this CDR3. The chain is built from TRBV7-2 and TRBJ1-1; possibly TRBD1 for D (5 bases). V was shortened by 4 bases and J by 3 bases, with 9 bases between the two germline ends. Germline CDR1 is SGHTA and CDR2 is FQGNSA. CDR3 length equals 13 residues. The CDR3 DNA reads as TGTGCCAGCAGCTCGCAGGGCGACACTGAAGCTTTCTTT. Protein product: CASSSQGDTEAFF.

The chain recombines TRBV2 with TRBJ1-5; D is perhaps TRBD1 (6 bases). This CDR3 is 14 amino acids long. CDR1 SNHLY and CDR2 FYNNEI come from the germline V gene. V was clipped by 4 bases and J by 6 bases, with 13 bases between them. The CDR3 spells CASSAGGTGQPQHF. CDR3 DNA: TGTGCCAGCAGTGCCGGGGGCACGGGTCAGCCCCAGCATTTT.

This chain connects TRBV6-5 to TRBJ1-2; 9 positions match TRBD1. The length of the CDR3 is 15 residues. Losses at the gene ends were 0 bases for V and 7 bases for J; bases not matched to a gene: 6. Germline V CDR1 and CDR2: MNHEY, SVGAGI. This CDR3 reads CASSYSDRGMGGYTF. DNA for the CDR3: TGTGCCAGCAGTTACTCGGACAGGGGCATGGGTGGCTACACCTTC.

The chain recombines TRBV29-1 with TRBJ2-3; D remains ambiguous. Germline CDR1 reads SQVTM; CDR2 reads ANQGSEA. Trimming stripped 5 bases from V and 0 bases from J, with 9 bases between. The CDR3 is made up of 13 amino acids. The CDR3 DNA reads as TGCAGCGTTCGTCGGGCTAGCACAGATACGCAGTATTTT. Encoded protein: CSVRRASTDTQYF.

The chain has TRBV7-2 and TRBJ1-6, with D hard to call. From germline, CDR1 is SGHTA and CDR2 FQGNSA. CDR3 length: 13 amino acids. The V and J ends lost 2 bases and 11 bases respectively, with 10 bases between them. Here the CDR3 DNA reads TGTGCCAGCAGCTTAATGAACGGACCACCCCTCCACTTT. Protein sequence: CASSLMNGPPLHF.

The chain recombines TRBV30 with TRBJ2-1; D remains ambiguous. Per the germline V gene, CDR1 is GTSNPN and CDR2 is SVGIG (reference sequence). The V and J ends lost 0 bases and 7 bases respectively, with 10 bases between them. The CDR3 sequence is 13 residues long. The CDR3 here is CAWSVGFGNEQFF. CDR3 DNA sequence: TGTGCCTGGAGTGTAGGATTCGGTAATGAGCAGTTCTTC.

This clone appeared once. The CDR3 DNA reads as TGTGCCAGCAGTTACGCGGGACAGGTTAATTCACCCCTCCACTTT. This sequence encodes CASSYAGQVNSPLHF. V and J are TRBV6-5 and TRBJ1-6, with 8 bases lining up with TRBD1. Germline V CDR1 and CDR2: MNHEY, SVGAGI. The CDR3 contains 15 residues. The ends lost 2 bases at V and 6 bases at J; junction bases unmatched: 3.

A remark on this clone: Other DNA sequences within the sample encode an identical CDR3. The chain joins TRBV20-1 to TRBJ2-3; no firm D call. The CDR3 consists of 10 residues. CDR1 is DFQATT and CDR2 is SNEGSKA in the germline V gene (reference sequence). V was shortened by 6 bases and J by 3 bases, with 4 bases between the two germline ends. CDR3 DNA: TGCAGTGCACGGACAGATACGCAGTATTTT. Its protein is CSARTDTQYF.

This clone has just a few counts. V and J are TRBV9 and TRBJ1-2; D ambiguous. This CDR3 is 12 amino acids long. The V and J ends lost 0 bases and 7 bases respectively, with 7 bases between them. Germline V gene lookup returns CDR1 SGDLS and CDR2 YYNGEE. The CDR3 DNA sequence: TGTGCCAGCAGCGTAGCATCGGCTGGCTACACCTTC. This codes for CASSVASAGYTF.

The J gene is TRBJ2-7, the V gene TRBV2; D is perhaps TRBD1 (6 bases). The germline V gene encodes CDR1 SNHLY and CDR2 FYNNEI. Trimming removed 7 bases from V and 2 bases from J, with 12 bases in between. The CDR3 loop spans 13 amino acids. The CDR3 is CASMRTVTYEQYF. In DNA, the CDR3 is TGTGCCAGCATGAGGACAGTTACCTACGAGCAGTACTTC.

This clone came up a few times. V gene TRBV30 combines with J gene TRBJ2-4; D possibly corresponds to TRBD1 (5 bases). The CDR3 has 14 residues. Deletions cut 5 bases from V and 0 bases from J, with 11 bases between. Germline assignment: CDR1 GTSNPN and CDR2 SVGIG (reference sequence). The CDR3 is CAWGAGLAKNIQYF. The CDR3 DNA reads as TGTGCCTGGGGGGCAGGGCTAGCCAAAAACATTCAGTACTTC.

The chain combines TRBV5-1 with TRBJ2-5; 9 nucleotides line up with TRBD2. The CDR3 sequence is 15 residues long. Germline V gene data show CDR1 as SGHRS and CDR2 as YFSETQ. Unmatched junction bases numbered 8, after V lost 1 base and J lost 7 bases. CDR3 region: CASSLSAGGPGTQYF. CDR3 DNA sequence: TGCGCCAGCAGCTTGTCCGCGGGGGGGCCGGGGACCCAGTACTTC.